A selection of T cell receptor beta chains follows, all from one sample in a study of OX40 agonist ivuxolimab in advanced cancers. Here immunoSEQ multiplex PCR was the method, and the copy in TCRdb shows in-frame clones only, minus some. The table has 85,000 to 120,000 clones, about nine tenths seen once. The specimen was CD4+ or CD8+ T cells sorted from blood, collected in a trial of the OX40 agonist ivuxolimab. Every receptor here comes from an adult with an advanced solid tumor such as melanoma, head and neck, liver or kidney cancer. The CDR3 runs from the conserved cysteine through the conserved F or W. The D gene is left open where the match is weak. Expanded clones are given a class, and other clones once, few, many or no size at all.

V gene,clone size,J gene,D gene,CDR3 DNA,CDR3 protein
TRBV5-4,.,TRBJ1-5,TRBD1,TGTGCCAGCAGCTTCGGGGACAGGGGATCCCAGCCCCAGCATTTT,CASSFGDRGSQPQHF
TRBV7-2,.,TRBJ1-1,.,TGTGCCAGCAGCTATCTAAGACAGGAGGGGTCCCAAGCTTTCTTT,CASSYLRQEGSQAFF
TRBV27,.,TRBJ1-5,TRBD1,TGTGCCAGCAGTTTAAAGACAGGGGGCGGTATACTTCAGCCCCAGCATTTT,CASSLKTGGGILQPQHF
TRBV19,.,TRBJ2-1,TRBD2,TGTGCCAGTATCGACCCCAGCGGGGGGGCAAATGAGCAGTTCTTC,CASIDPSGGANEQFF
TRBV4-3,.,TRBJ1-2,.,TGCGCCAGCAGCCAAGTTACGGGGCCTTTCTATGGCTACACCTTC,CASSQVTGPFYGYTF
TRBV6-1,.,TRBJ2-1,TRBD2,TGTGCCAGCACCGGACTAGCGGACCCTAATGAGCAGTTCTTC,CASTGLADPNEQFF
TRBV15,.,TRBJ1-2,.,TGTGCCACCAGCAGAGATGGAGCCGGAGGCTACACCTTC,CATSRDGAGGYTF
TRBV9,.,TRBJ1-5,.,TGTGCCAGCAGCGTGGACGGGAATAAGCCCCAGCATTTT,CASSVDGNKPQHF
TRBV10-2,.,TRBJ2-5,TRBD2,TGCGCCACCCGACTAGCAATGGACCAAGAGACCCAGTACTTC,CATRLAMDQETQYF
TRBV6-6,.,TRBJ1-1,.,TGTGCCAGCCGGGCGGATAACACTGAAGCTTTCTTT,CASRADNTEAFF
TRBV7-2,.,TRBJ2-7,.,TGTGCCAGCAGCTTCCAGGGGACGATGGACGAGCAGTACTTC,CASSFQGTMDEQYF
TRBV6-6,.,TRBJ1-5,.,TGTGCCAGCAGCCTAGACAGGAACAATCAGCCCCAGCATTTT,CASSLDRNNQPQHF
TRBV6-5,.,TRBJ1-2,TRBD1,TGTGCCAGCAGGCCGGGACAGTCCTATGGCTACACCTTC,CASRPGQSYGYTF
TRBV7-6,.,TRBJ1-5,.,TGTGCCAGCAGCCTCTTGGACGGTAGCAATCAGCCCCAGCATTTT,CASSLLDGSNQPQHF
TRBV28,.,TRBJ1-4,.,TGTGCCAGCAGCCTTGGACAGCGTAATGAAAAACTGTTTTTT,CASSLGQRNEKLFF
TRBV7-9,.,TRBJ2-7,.,TGTGCCAGCAGCTCTACAGGGTCCTACGAGCAGTACTTC,CASSSTGSYEQYF
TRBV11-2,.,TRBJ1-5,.,TGTGCCAGCAGCTTAGATCTGAGCAATCAGCCCCAGCATTTT,CASSLDLSNQPQHF
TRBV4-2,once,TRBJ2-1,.,TGTGCCAGCAGCCGAGGAGGGTGGTCGGACCTCAATGAGCAGTTCTTC,CASSRGGWSDLNEQFF
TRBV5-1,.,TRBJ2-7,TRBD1,TGCGCCAGCAGCGAGACAGGGATCTACGAGCAGTACTTC,CASSETGIYEQYF
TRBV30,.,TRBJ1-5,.,TGTGCCTGGAGTGCGGTTTCGGGGGCGCCCCAGCATTTT,CAWSAVSGAPQHF
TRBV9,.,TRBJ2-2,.,TGTGCCAGCAGCGTAGGCGTGAACGGGGAGCTGTTTTTT,CASSVGVNGELFF
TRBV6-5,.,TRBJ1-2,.,TGTGCCAGCAGACCACAGGCTAACTATGGCTACACCTTC,CASRPQANYGYTF
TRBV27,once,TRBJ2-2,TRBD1,TGTGCCAGCAGCCTATCGACAGGGTACGGGGAGCTGTTTTTT,CASSLSTGYGELFF
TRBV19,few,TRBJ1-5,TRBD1,TGTGCCAGCCTTCGACAGGGGAATTCGCGTCAGCCCCAGCATTTT,CASLRQGNSRQPQHF
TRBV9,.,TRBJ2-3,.,TGTGCCAGCAGCGTTGGGGCGGGGACTCCCACAGATACGCAGTATTTT,CASSVGAGTPTDTQYF
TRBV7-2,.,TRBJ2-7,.,TGTGCCAGCAGCTTAAGCCCCAGGGGGGGGGAAGGGCAGTACTTC,CASSLSPRGGEGQYF
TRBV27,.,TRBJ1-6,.,TGTGCCAGCAGTTTCCAAAGCCACTCCTATAATTCACCCCTCCACTTT,CASSFQSHSYNSPLHF
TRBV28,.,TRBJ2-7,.,TGTGCCAGCAGTTTAAGTCAGTCCTACGAGCAGTACTTC,CASSLSQSYEQYF
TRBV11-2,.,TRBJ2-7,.,TGTGCCAGCAGCTGGGGCCGTTCCTACGAGCAGTACTTC,CASSWGRSYEQYF
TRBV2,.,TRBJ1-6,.,TGTGCCAGCAGACAGGCGGAAAGCTCCTATAATTCACCCCTCCACTTT,CASRQAESSYNSPLHF
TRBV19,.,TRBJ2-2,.,TGTGCCAGTAGGGGGAGTAGGGTCGGGGAGCTGTTTTTT,CASRGSRVGELFF
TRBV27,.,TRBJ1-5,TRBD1,TGTGCCAGCAGCCGAGGACAGGGGCCCTTGGAGCCCCAGCATTTT,CASSRGQGPLEPQHF
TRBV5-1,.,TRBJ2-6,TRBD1,TGCGCCAGCAGCCCGACAGGGTCTGGGGCCAACGTCCTGACTTTC,CASSPTGSGANVLTF
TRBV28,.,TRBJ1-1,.,TGTGCCAGCAGTTTAAAGGACACTGAAGCTTTCTTT,CASSLKDTEAFF
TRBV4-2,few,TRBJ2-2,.,TGTGCCAGCAGCCCGCCCCGGGGTGACGGGGAGCTGTTTTTT,CASSPPRGDGELFF
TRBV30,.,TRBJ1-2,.,TGTGCCTCGAGTAGTCAGCCCTATGGCTACACCTTC,CASSSQPYGYTF
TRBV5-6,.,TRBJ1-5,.,TGTGCCAGCAGCTCGGGAGCCAATCAGCCCCAGCATTTT,CASSSGANQPQHF